Sequencing of this T cell receptor beta chain was carried out in a study of T cell responses to AZD1222 COVID-19 vaccine. Notes on this clone: The target antigen is unknown.

Study-level results: There were vaccine-associated CD4 TCRs across spike, dominant at 160-218 and 743-854. Nearly half of unique spike-specific TCRs reportedly avoided B.1.351 and B.1.1.7 mutated regions. Seropositivity was recorded at baseline in only 5 or 6 AZD1222 recipients.

The CDR3 runs 14 residues. The germline gives CDR1 SGHVS, CDR2 FQNEAQ. The V and J ends lost 1 base and 2 bases respectively, with 7 bases between them. Libraries were prepared by immunoSEQ multiplex PCR; TCRdb keeps only in-frame clonotypes and omits some of them. The sample consists of 110,000 to 150,000 clones, more than 85% of them appearing once. The source is an adult in good health. This sequence joins TRBV7-8 and TRBJ2-3; D ambiguous. The sequenced sample was peripheral blood, obtained on day 0 of AZD1222 vaccination. This CDR3 is CASSLGTITDTQYF. In nucleotides, the CDR3 is TGTGCCAGCAGCTTAGGTACGATCACAGATACGCAGTATTTT. Looking up the rest from reference TRBV7-8 and TRBJ2-3 gives the full variable domain: GAGVSQSPRYKVAKRGQDVALRCDPISGHVSLFWYQQALGQGPEFLTYFQNEAQLDKSGLPSDRFFAERPEGSVSTLKIQRTQQEDSAVYLCASSLGTITDTQYFGPGTRLTVL.